The TCR beta chain described here comes from a study of blood T cell repertoires in COVID-19. At the level of the study: Nucleic acid was either cDNA or gDNA, and it came from T cells, B-cell-depleted T cells, or PBMCs.

In the study's own analysis: Reference gene primer amplification yielded estimated nucleated cell counts. Repertoires were generated with immunoSEQ multiplex PCR, while TCRdb's copy carries only in-frame clones and drops some. V and J calls and clone size follow that table, whereas D and trimming were derived from the DNA. Counted here are 95,000 or so clones, 86% occurring once; the ten biggest clones make up approximately 1.3%. Germline V gene lookup returns CDR1 SEHNR and CDR2 FQNEAQ (reference sequence). J lost 7 bases, V lost 7 bases, and 9 bases had no gene match. The CDR3 sequence is 14 residues long.

The clonotype was recovered from a man older than 75 with active or convalescent COVID-19. The sample comprised peripheral blood. This chain connects TRBV7-9 to TRBJ2-2, with 7 bases matching TRBD2. This chain's CDR3 is CASIPAGADGELFF. CDR3 DNA sequence: TGTGCCAGCATACCCGCGGGAGCTGACGGGGAGCTGTTTTTT.